Listed here are 7 T cell receptor beta chains from one sample, sequenced in a study of T-cell memory formation after mild COVID-19. From the 5' RACE reads, TCRdb called clonotypes with MiXCR, one entry per CDR3 protein. The table records roughly 300,000 distinct CDR3 sequences, 16% of them present only once. The sequenced material came from PBMCs or a T cell subset sorted from them (not recorded which). The source of these receptors is a man younger than 35 who had mild COVID-19 (a few samples of this study predate the infection). Cell type and time point are not known.

V is TRBV7-2 and J is TRBJ2-5; 7 bases agree with TRBD1. Germline V lookup: CDR1 SGHTA, CDR2 FQGNSA. The CDR3 has 15 amino acids. V shed 5 bases and J 5 bases; nucleotides not matched to a gene: 11. This CDR3 reads CASSPQTGLEETQYF. DNA for the CDR3: TGTGCCAGCAGCCCCCAGACAGGGCTAGAGGAGACCCAGTACTTC.

J is TRBJ2-2 and V is TRBV5-1; D is undetermined. The CDR3 loop spans 12 amino acids. The V and J ends lost 0 bases and 7 bases respectively, with 4 bases between them. In germline, CDR1 is SGHRS, CDR2 YFSETQ. DNA for the CDR3: TGCGCCAGCAGCTTGGAGAGCGGGGAGCTGTTTTTT. Protein product: CASSLESGELFF.

This clonotype was seen a few times. The chain combines TRBV2 with TRBJ1-5; the D is unclear. In germline, CDR1 is SNHLY, CDR2 FYNNEI. V was shortened by 2 bases and J by 3 bases, with 11 bases between the two germline ends. The CDR3 is 15 residues long. The CDR3 loop reads CASSEFGVDNQPQHF. The CDR3 coding sequence is TGTGCCAGCAGTGAATTTGGGGTGGACAATCAGCCCCAGCATTTT.

The genes are TRBV12-3 or TRBV12-4 and TRBJ2-5; D is possibly TRBD1 or TRBD2 (5 bases each). The V end was cut by 7 bases, the J end by 1 base, with 10 bases between. The CDR3 runs to 13 residues. As DNA, the CDR3 is TGTGCCAGCAACCCGGGACCCCAAGAGACCCAGTACTTC. It is translated as CASNPGPQETQYF.

At least ten counts were recorded for this clonotype. This sequence joins TRBV29-1 and TRBJ2-3; TRBD2 matches at 11 bases. V shed 7 bases, J shed 6 bases, and the junction held 9 bases outside the gene matches. The CDR3 contains 14 residues. Germline CDR1 is SQVTM and CDR2 is ANQGSEA. The CDR3 here is CSGREGLAADTQYF. The DNA of the CDR3 is TGCAGCGGCCGCGAGGGACTAGCGGCGGATACGCAGTATTTT.

This clonotype was counted ten times or more. V gene TRBV7-2 combines with J gene TRBJ1-1; D is ambiguous. CDR1 and CDR2 from the germline V gene are SGHTA and FQGNSA. The CDR3 runs to 14 residues. Trimming shortened V by 4 bases and J by 3 bases, and 12 bases separated the two germline ends. CDR3 DNA sequence: TGTGCCAGCAGCTCAGGTTTCATGTACACTGAAGCTTTCTTT. This translates into CASSSGFMYTEAFF.

The chain has TRBV7-2 and TRBJ2-3; D is unresolved. V shed 0 bases and J shed 9 bases, with 19 bases lying between them. Per germline, CDR1 SGHTA and CDR2 FQGNSA. This CDR3 is 16 amino acids long. CDR3: CASSLASFSQAGTQYF. The CDR3 nucleotides read TGTGCCAGCAGCTTAGCGTCGTTCTCCCAGGCAGGAACGCAGTATTTT.